This TCR beta chain was obtained from a study of blood T cells in healthy people across ages. A sample-barcoded 5' primer and a J-beta primer mix were used in a second PCR of about 6 to 11 cycles. TCRdb independently ran MiXCR on the 5' RACE reads; one entry per CDR3 protein. The sample records around 1.5 million distinct CDR3 sequences, about 31% being singletons. Between the trimmed V and J ends, which lost 0 bases and 0 bases, there was a span of 9 bases. Germline V gene sequence: CDR1 SGDLS, CDR2 YYNGEE. This CDR3 has 15 residues. Sequenced input: blood. The chain combines TRBV9 with TRBJ1-2; D not certain. The sequence was collected from a woman in her 30s in good health. CDR3 in amino acids: CASSVEVDSNYGYTF. CDR3 sequence (DNA): TGTGCCAGCAGCGTAGAAGTAGATTCTAACTATGGCTACACCTTC.